The 26 T cell receptor beta chains below were found in one sample sequenced in a study of blood T cell repertoires in COVID-19 (dated by TCRdb to 2020 to 2021). Libraries were built with the immunoSEQ multiplex PCR assay. What TCRdb holds here is the immuneACCESS table cut down to in-frame rearrangements. Part of the clones is not present; checked against another copy, under half of the missing clones reflect an unresolved V gene, and the others are unexplained. This sample gives around 140,000 clones in total; around 88% of them show up just once. The ten largest clones add up to more than 1.5% of the sample. Input material: peripheral blood. The origin of the receptors is a woman in her fifties or sixties with acute or convalescent COVID-19.

V is TRBV29-1 and J is TRBJ1-4; 8 positions agree with TRBD1. The CDR3 extends over 15 amino acids. The V and J ends lost 3 bases and 8 bases, in that order; junction bases with no gene match: 11. Germline CDR1 SQVTM, CDR2 ANQGSEA. CDR3 sequence: CSVEDSGQVGEKLFF. CDR3 nucleotides: TGCAGCGTTGAGGACTCGGGACAGGTTGGCGAAAAACTGTTTTTT.

The chain is built from TRBV7-2 and TRBJ2-2; TRBD1 matches at 9 bases. V trimming: 8 bases; J trimming: 7 bases; junction bases outside the gene matches: 8. CDR3 length: 14 residues. Germline assignment: CDR1 SGHTA and CDR2 FQGNSA. As DNA, the CDR3 is TGTGCCAGCGCTACAACAGGGGGCTACGGGGAGCTGTTTTTT. As protein: CASATTGGYGELFF.

CDR3 loop: CASSSTGGPNYGYTF. The CDR3 DNA reads TGTGCCAGCAGCTCCACAGGGGGCCCTAACTATGGCTACACCTTC. The chain carries TRBV7-9 and TRBJ1-2; 9 bases are shared with TRBD1. This CDR3 comprises 15 residues. Losses at the gene ends were 4 bases for V and 0 bases for J; bases not matched to a gene: 3. Germline V gives CDR1 SEHNR, CDR2 FQNEAQ (reference sequence).

V usage is TRBV19 and J usage is TRBJ1-3; no firm D call. CDR3 size: 14 residues. Germline V CDR1 and CDR2: LNHDA, SQIVND (reference sequence). V was pared by 7 bases and J by 0 bases, with 10 bases between. The CDR3 nucleotides are TGTGCCAGTACACAGCAAGACTCTGGAAACACCATATATTTT. Residues: CASTQQDSGNTIYF. Supplemented by reference TRBV19 and TRBJ1-3, the full variable domain reads DGGITQSPKYLFRKEGQNVTLSCEQNLNHDAMYWYRQDPGQGLRLIYYSQIVNDFQKGDIAEGYSVSREKKESFPLTVTSAQKNPTAFYLCASTQQDSGNTIYFGEGSWLTVV.

The chain has TRBV18 and TRBJ1-1; D is possibly TRBD1 (6 bases). Germline lookup yields CDR1 KGHSH and CDR2 LQKENI. Trimming shortened V by 6 bases and J by 0 bases, and 20 bases separated the two germline ends. The CDR3 is 17 amino acids. The CDR3 DNA follows: TGTGCCAGCTCGAGGGCGCGGGGGCCCTCCGTGAACACTGAAGCTTTCTTT. It is translated as CASSRARGPSVNTEAFF.

With respect to this clone: The sample carries other DNA sequences with the same CDR3. CDR3 protein: CASSLGQQETQYF. The CDR3 DNA sequence: TGCGCCAGCAGCTTGGGGCAGCAAGAGACCCAGTACTTC. The chain has TRBV5-1 and TRBJ2-5; D remains unclear. Germline-derived CDR1 and CDR2 are SGHRS and YFSETQ. V shed 0 bases and J shed 2 bases, with 5 bases lying between them. This CDR3 is built from 13 residues.

This clone has a handful of counts. The chain links TRBV10-3 to TRBJ1-4; 7 nucleotides agree with TRBD1. The CDR3 covers 12 residues. With 11 bases clipped from V and 8 bases from J, the junction kept 8 bases outside the gene matches. Germline assignment: CDR1 ENHRY and CDR2 SYGVKD. Here the CDR3 reads CAVQGTEEKLFF. The DNA for the CDR3 is TGTGCCGTACAGGGGACGGAGGAAAAACTGTTTTTT.

The CDR3 bases are TGCAGCGTTGATTTGTCTAGCTCTGGAAACACCATATATTTT. Its protein product is CSVDLSSSGNTIYF. The chain employs TRBV29-1 and TRBJ1-3; no clear D gene. The CDR3 length is 14 residues. V was pared by 3 bases and J by 0 bases, with 9 bases between. Germline CDR1 and CDR2: SQVTM and ANQGSEA.

This chain connects TRBV12-3 or TRBV12-4 to TRBJ2-1; D is uncertain. The CDR3 runs 13 residues. Trimming pared 4 bases from V and 6 bases from J, leaving 10 bases between. In nucleotides, the CDR3 is TGTGCCAGCAGTTCCGCAGTCCCCAATGAGCAGTTCTTC. It specifies CASSSAVPNEQFF.

Here the CDR3 reads CAISTEGGTNTGELFF. The CDR3 nucleotides read TGTGCCATCTCCACCGAAGGGGGCACGAACACCGGGGAGCTGTTTTTT. J is TRBJ2-2 and V is TRBV10-3; 7 bases agree with TRBD1. The germline V gene has CDR1 ENHRY and CDR2 SYGVKD. J was trimmed by 0 bases and V by 8 bases; bases with no gene match: 9. This CDR3 is built from 16 residues.

CDR3: CASTGTIDEQYF. In DNA form, the CDR3 reads TGTGCCAGCACCGGGACTATTGACGAGCAGTACTTC. This sequence joins TRBV28 and TRBJ2-7, with 7 bases aligning to TRBD2. The germline gives CDR1 MDHEN, CDR2 SYDVKM. J gave up 5 bases and V 7 bases, and 5 bases lay outside the gene matches. This CDR3 contains 12 residues.

This clone was seen a single time. The J gene is TRBJ2-1, the V gene TRBV7-2; 8 nucleotides line up with TRBD1. Germline V lookup: CDR1 SGHTA, CDR2 FQGNSA. Trimming took 5 bases from V and 5 from J; bases not matched to a gene: 8. The CDR3 totals 15 residues. CDR3 amino acids: CASSPRQGSHNEQFF. The DNA for the CDR3 is TGTGCCAGCAGCCCCCGACAGGGGTCCCACAATGAGCAGTTCTTC. Together with reference TRBV7-2 and TRBJ2-1, the CDR3 gives the full variable domain: GAGVSQSPSNKVTEKGKDVELRCDPISGHTALYWYRQSLGQGLEFLIYFQGNSAPDKSGLPSDRFSAERTGGSVSTLTIQRTQQEDSAVYLCASSPRQGSHNEQFFGPGTRLTVL.

The chain employs TRBV18 and TRBJ2-1; the D gene is possibly TRBD1 (6 bases). The CDR3 loop spans 13 amino acids. Per germline, CDR1 KGHSH and CDR2 LQKENI. The V and J ends lost 4 bases and 4 bases respectively, with 8 bases between them. The CDR3 here is CASSRGQYNEQFF. The CDR3 region has the DNA TGTGCCAGCTCACGCGGACAGTACAATGAGCAGTTCTTC.

This chain links TRBV19 with TRBJ1-2; D not certain. Germline assignment: CDR1 LNHDA and CDR2 SQIVND (reference sequence). This CDR3 has 15 amino acids. V was shortened by 6 bases and J by 1 base, with 15 bases between the two germline ends. CDR3 loop: CASSPGAKLNYGYTF. The DNA of the CDR3 is TGTGCCAGTAGCCCTGGAGCTAAACTTAACTATGGCTACACCTTC. Filled out from reference TRBV19 and TRBJ1-2, the complete variable domain reads DGGITQSPKYLFRKEGQNVTLSCEQNLNHDAMYWYRQDPGQGLRLIYYSQIVNDFQKGDIAEGYSVSREKKESFPLTVTSAQKNPTAFYLCASSPGAKLNYGYTFGSGTRLTVV.

CDR3 coding DNA: TGTGCCAGTAGTCTCAGCACAGATACGCAGTATTTT. Translation: CASSLSTDTQYF. The rearrangement links TRBV19 to TRBJ2-3, with D hard to call. Trimming took 5 bases from V and 0 from J, leaving 3 bases between them. The CDR3 sequence is 12 residues long. Germline loops: CDR1 LNHDA, CDR2 SQIVND (reference sequence).

The J gene is TRBJ1-2, the V gene TRBV9; tentatively, D is TRBD1 (6 bases). Trimming pared 3 bases from V and 8 bases from J, leaving 20 bases between. The V gene's germline CDR1 is SGDLS and CDR2 YYNGEE. This CDR3 comprises 15 residues. CDR3 sequence: CASSARGRQIGGYTF. The CDR3 region has the DNA TGTGCCAGCAGCGCAAGGGGGAGACAGATCGGGGGCTACACCTTC.

The chain employs TRBV5-1 and TRBJ2-1; TRBD1 agrees at 7 bases. V was pared by 3 bases and J by 2 bases, with 2 bases of the junction left unmatched. This CDR3 is built from 14 residues. Germline lookup yields CDR1 SGHRS and CDR2 YFSETQ. The CDR3 nucleotides are TGCGCCAGCAGCTCGGACAGGACCTACAATGAGCAGTTCTTC. As protein: CASSSDRTYNEQFF.

This CDR3 reads CASSQGEDYGYTF. The DNA of the CDR3 is TGTGCCAGCTCACAGGGAGAAGACTATGGCTACACCTTC. The chain recombines TRBV18 with TRBJ1-2; D not resolved. This CDR3 has 13 residues. V was cut by 4 bases and J by 3 bases, with 9 bases left in between. Germline CDR1 and CDR2: KGHSH and LQKENI.

The chain links TRBV30 to TRBJ1-5, with D possibly being TRBD1 (6 bases). Looked up from germline, CDR1 is GTSNPN and CDR2 is SVGIG (reference sequence). The V end was cut by 2 bases, the J end by 4 bases, with 9 bases between. This CDR3 contains 13 residues. CDR3 coding DNA: TGTGCCTGGAGTACAGGGCCAAATCAGCCCCAGCATTTT. Protein product: CAWSTGPNQPQHF.

This chain uses TRBV7-2 with TRBJ2-7; TRBD2 matches 11 bases. The CDR3 loop spans 17 amino acids. Germline values: CDR1 SGHTA, CDR2 FQGNSA. V dropped 5 bases and J dropped 5; count of bases not matched to a gene: 14. The CDR3 nucleotides read TGTGCCAGCAGCGACTATAGCGGGGGGGCCGGGGTCCACGAGCAGTACTTC. This codes for CASSDYSGGAGVHEQYF.

The chain combines TRBV19 with TRBJ1-6; D might be TRBD1 (5 bases). The CDR3 has 16 amino acids. CDR1 and CDR2 (germline): LNHDA, SQIVND (reference sequence). V lost 8 bases, J lost 7 bases, and 21 bases lay in between. CDR3 sequence reads: CASSVGTRGINSPLHF. The CDR3 DNA reads TGTGCCAGTTCGGTGGGGACTAGAGGGATAAATTCACCCCTCCACTTT.

V gene TRBV7-2 combines with J gene TRBJ1-5; D is undetermined. Trimming removed 0 bases from V and 9 bases from J, with 12 bases in between. Germline values: CDR1 SGHTA, CDR2 FQGNSA. CDR3 length: 14 amino acids. In DNA form, the CDR3 reads TGTGCCAGCAGCTTAGCGGAGGGCATTTGGCCCCAGCATTTT. It is translated as CASSLAEGIWPQHF.

CDR3: CASSSGRSGNTIYF. The CDR3, as DNA: TGTGCCAGCAGTTCAGGGCGCTCTGGAAACACCATATATTTT. The V and J genes are TRBV6-1 and TRBJ1-3; D perhaps matches TRBD1 (5 bases). The CDR3 sequence is 14 residues long. Trimming removed 5 bases at V and 0 bases at J, with 8 bases between. CDR1 and CDR2 from the germline V gene are MNHNS and SASEGT.

The rearrangement links TRBV19 to TRBJ2-3; 8 bases match TRBD1. The CDR3 consists of 15 residues. From germline, CDR1 is LNHDA and CDR2 SQIVND (reference sequence). V lost 1 base and J lost 4; bases outside the gene matches: 4. The CDR3 bases are TGTGCCAGTAGTATAGCCACAGGGGGTGCAGATACGCAGTATTTT. As protein: CASSIATGGADTQYF.

The chain recombines TRBV19 with TRBJ1-2, with D uncertain. CDR3 size: 14 residues. V dropped 3 bases and J dropped 4 bases, with 12 bases sitting between them. CDR1 and CDR2 from the germline V gene are LNHDA and SQIVND (reference sequence). CDR3 residues: CASSMGTVGYGYTF. CDR3 bases: TGTGCCAGTAGTATGGGCACGGTCGGCTATGGCTACACCTTC.

The CDR3 reads CASSPLRSGEGYTF. The CDR3 DNA reads TGTGCCAGCAGTCCTCTCCGATCGGGGGAAGGCTACACCTTC. V and J are TRBV3-1 (or the pseudogene TRBV3-2) and TRBJ1-2, with D possibly TRBD1 on 5 matching bases. V was trimmed by 6 bases and J by 8 bases, leaving 19 bases between them. The germline gives CDR1 LGHDT, CDR2 YNNKEL (reference sequence). The CDR3 runs 14 residues.